A selection of T cell receptor beta chains follows, all from one sample in a study of blood T cell repertoires in COVID-19. Clones were read by immunoSEQ multiplex PCR, and TCRdb kept only the in-frame ones, dropping some. Here the sample spans a few hundred thousand clones, around 90% being singletons. The sequenced sample was PBMCs or T cells enriched from blood (not recorded which). The receptors derive from a human donor in a cohort exposed to, infected with or recovered from COVID-19 (not recorded which). The donor label of this sample is uncertain. CDR3s include the opening cysteine and the closing phenylalanine or tryptophan. Each record gives: J gene, V gene, CDR3 protein.

>TRBJ2-3|TRBV19
CASSIRGGAADTQYF
>TRBJ1-1|TRBV10-3
CAISPQGNTEAFF
>TRBJ1-1|TRBV5-1
CASSLEGTGASEAFF
>TRBJ2-1|TRBV7-2
CASTLVRTYNEQFF
>TRBJ2-7|TRBV2
CASTGTPSYEQYF
>TRBJ2-1|TRBV4-1
CASSQDPGGLSYNEQFF
>TRBJ1-2|TRBV14
CASSQGATPLSGYTF
>TRBJ2-7|TRBV7-9
CASQTGSSYEQYF
>TRBJ1-5|TRBV7-2
CASQGRESNQPQHF
>TRBJ2-6|TRBV30
CAWRRTGAHSGANVLTF
>TRBJ1-1|TRBV5-4
CASRQGGGNTEAFF
>TRBJ1-6|TRBV7-2
CASSLEATGSPLHF
>TRBJ2-1|TRBV6-2/TRBV6-3
CASSYSVLAGGRNEQFF
>TRBJ2-5|TRBV24-1
CATSDLSGFQETQYF
>TRBJ1-1|TRBV4-1
CASSSRRSNTEAFF
>TRBJ1-4|TRBV29-1
CSVSGTTNEKLFF
>TRBJ1-3|TRBV30
CASTGTGNTIYF
>TRBJ1-5|TRBV19
CASLRGTGNQPQHF
>TRBJ1-2|TRBV7-2
CASSLVVTGGGYTF
>TRBJ1-5|TRBV19
CASSLRDSPNQPQHF
>TRBJ2-3|TRBV9
CASSVGIRGGADTQYF
>TRBJ1-1|TRBV3-1/TRBV3-2
CASSQAHRGPEAFF
>TRBJ1-2|TRBV30
CACHRPPNYGYTF
>TRBJ2-4|TRBV6-2/TRBV6-3
CASSYNGQTNIQYF
>TRBJ1-1|TRBV29-1
CSVGGGYTEAFF
>TRBJ2-7|TRBV2
CASSGDRTPYEQYF
>TRBJ1-2|TRBV7-2
CASSLAYGYTF
>TRBJ1-4|TRBV12-3/TRBV12-4
CASWGGLGEKLFF
>TRBJ2-5|TRBV4-1
CASSQRRGAQETQYF
>TRBJ1-5|TRBV19
CASSLPQGLGNQPQHF
>TRBJ2-3|TRBV29-1
CSVIRTSGTDTQYF
>TRBJ1-6|TRBV4-2
CASSQEAGQGYSPLHF
>TRBJ2-7|TRBV18
CASSRQGADEQYF
>TRBJ2-3|TRBV2
CASSPETSPDTQYF
>TRBJ1-6|TRBV3-1/TRBV3-2
CASSQRRRSSPLHF
>TRBJ2-7|TRBV15
CATSSPRDRAYEQYF
>TRBJ2-7|TRBV20-1
CSAFTGGEQYF
>TRBJ2-7|TRBV7-9
CASSDISGLALYGEQYF
>TRBJ2-2|TRBV18
CASSRGTVNTGELFF
>TRBJ1-5|TRBV10-3
CAISESGALNQPQHF
>TRBJ1-2|TRBV24-1
CATEGAGSRYGYTF
>TRBJ1-4|TRBV5-4
CASSSRQGIGDEKLFF